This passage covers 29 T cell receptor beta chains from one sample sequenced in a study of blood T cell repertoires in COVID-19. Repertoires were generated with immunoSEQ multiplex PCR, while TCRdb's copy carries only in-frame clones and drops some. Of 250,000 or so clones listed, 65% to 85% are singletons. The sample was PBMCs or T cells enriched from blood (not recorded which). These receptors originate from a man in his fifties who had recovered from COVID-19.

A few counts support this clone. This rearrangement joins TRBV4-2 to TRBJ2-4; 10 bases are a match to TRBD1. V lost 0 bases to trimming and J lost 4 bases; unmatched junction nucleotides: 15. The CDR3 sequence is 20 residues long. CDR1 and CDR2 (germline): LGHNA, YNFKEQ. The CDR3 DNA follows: TGTGCCAGCAGCCAAGAGGGAGAAGGAGGGACAGGGGTACCAAAAAACATTCAGTACTTC. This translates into CASSQEGEGGTGVPKNIQYF.

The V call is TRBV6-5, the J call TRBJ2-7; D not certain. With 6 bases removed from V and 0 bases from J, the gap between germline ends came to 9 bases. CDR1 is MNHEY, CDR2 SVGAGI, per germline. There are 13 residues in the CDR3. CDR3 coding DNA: TGTGCCAGCAGGCCAGACAACTCCTACGAGCAGTACTTC. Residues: CASRPDNSYEQYF.

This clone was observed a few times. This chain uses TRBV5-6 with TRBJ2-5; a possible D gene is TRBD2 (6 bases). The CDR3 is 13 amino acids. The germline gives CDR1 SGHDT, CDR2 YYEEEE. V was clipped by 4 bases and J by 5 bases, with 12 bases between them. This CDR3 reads CASSPGGTETQYF. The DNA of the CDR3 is TGTGCCAGCAGCCCCGGCGGGACGGAGACCCAGTACTTC.

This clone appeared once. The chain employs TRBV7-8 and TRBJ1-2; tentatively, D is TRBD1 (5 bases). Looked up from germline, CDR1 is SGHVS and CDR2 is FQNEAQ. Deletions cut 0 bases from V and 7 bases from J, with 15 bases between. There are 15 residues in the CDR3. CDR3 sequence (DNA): TGTGCCAGCAGCTTAGCGCAGGGAACCCCCAGTGGCTACACCTTC. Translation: CASSLAQGTPSGYTF.

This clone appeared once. As DNA, the CDR3 is TGTGCCAGCGGTTTGCGGGAGGCCTACGAGCAGTACTTC. As protein: CASGLREAYEQYF. The rearrangement joins TRBV7-2 to TRBJ2-7, with 8 positions matching TRBD2. V lost 8 bases, J lost 2 bases, and 5 bases stayed unmatched. This CDR3 is built from 13 residues. CDR1 and CDR2 (germline): SGHTA, FQGNSA.

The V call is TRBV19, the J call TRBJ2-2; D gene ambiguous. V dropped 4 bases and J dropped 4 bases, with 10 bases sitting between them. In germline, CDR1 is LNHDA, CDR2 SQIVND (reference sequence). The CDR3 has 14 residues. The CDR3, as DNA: TGTGCCAGTAGTACAGACGCCAGCACCGGGGAGCTGTTTTTT. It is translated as CASSTDASTGELFF.

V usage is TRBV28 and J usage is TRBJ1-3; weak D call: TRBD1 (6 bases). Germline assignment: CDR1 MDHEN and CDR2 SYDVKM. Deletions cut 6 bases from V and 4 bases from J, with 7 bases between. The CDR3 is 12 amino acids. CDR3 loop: CASRQGGNTIYF. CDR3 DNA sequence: TGTGCCAGCAGACAGGGAGGAAACACCATATATTTT.

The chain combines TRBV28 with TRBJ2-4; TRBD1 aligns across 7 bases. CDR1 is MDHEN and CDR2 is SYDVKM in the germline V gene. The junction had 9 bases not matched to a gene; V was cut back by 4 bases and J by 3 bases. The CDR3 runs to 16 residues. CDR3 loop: CASSSTGRVVKNIQYF. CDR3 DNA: TGTGCCAGCAGTTCGACAGGGCGGGTGGTCAAAAACATTCAGTACTTC.

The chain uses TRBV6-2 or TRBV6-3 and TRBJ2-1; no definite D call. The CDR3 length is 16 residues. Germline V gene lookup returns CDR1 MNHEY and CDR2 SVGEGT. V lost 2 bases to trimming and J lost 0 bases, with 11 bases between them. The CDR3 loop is CASSYLSLLSYNEQFF. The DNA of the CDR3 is TGTGCCAGCAGTTACCTGTCTCTTCTCTCCTACAATGAGCAGTTCTTC.

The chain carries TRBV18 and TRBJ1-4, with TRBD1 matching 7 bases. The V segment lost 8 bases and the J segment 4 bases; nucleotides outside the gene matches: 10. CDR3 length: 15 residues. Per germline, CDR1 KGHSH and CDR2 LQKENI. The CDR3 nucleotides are TGTGCCAGCGGCTCGAAACAGGGGATTAATGAAAAACTGTTTTTT. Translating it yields CASGSKQGINEKLFF.

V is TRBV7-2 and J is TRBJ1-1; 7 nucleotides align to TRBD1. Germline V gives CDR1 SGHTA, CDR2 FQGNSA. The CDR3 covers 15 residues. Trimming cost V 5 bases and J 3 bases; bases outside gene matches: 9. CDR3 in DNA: TGTGCCAGCAGCGAAAGAACAGGGGCGGACACTGAAGCTTTCTTT. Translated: CASSERTGADTEAFF.

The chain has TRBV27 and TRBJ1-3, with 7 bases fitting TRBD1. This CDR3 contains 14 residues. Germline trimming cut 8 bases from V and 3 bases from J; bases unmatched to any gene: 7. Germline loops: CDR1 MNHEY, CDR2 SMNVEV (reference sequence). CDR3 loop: CASRQGAFGNTIYF. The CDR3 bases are TGTGCCAGCCGACAGGGCGCCTTTGGAAACACCATATATTTT.

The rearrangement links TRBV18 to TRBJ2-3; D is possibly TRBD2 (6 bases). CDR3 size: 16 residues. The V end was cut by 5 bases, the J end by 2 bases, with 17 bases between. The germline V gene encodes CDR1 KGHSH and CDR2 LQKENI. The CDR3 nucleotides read TGTGCCAGCTCATTCCTTGGGGCGGGATCCACAGATACGCAGTATTTT. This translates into CASSFLGAGSTDTQYF.

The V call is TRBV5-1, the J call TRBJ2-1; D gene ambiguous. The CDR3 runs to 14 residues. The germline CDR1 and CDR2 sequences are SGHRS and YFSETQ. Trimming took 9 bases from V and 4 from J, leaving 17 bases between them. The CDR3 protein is CATAAVLAYNEQFF. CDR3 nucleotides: TGCGCCACCGCCGCGGTGTTGGCGTACAATGAGCAGTTCTTC.

CDR3 in DNA: TGTGCCAGCAGTGACAAAACCGGGACAGACTCCCCTTATAGCAATCAGCCCCAGCATTTT. Its translation: CASSDKTGTDSPYSNQPQHF. The rearrangement uses TRBV6-4 and TRBJ1-5; 7 nucleotides align to TRBD1. Germline trimming cut 2 bases from V and 0 bases from J; bases unmatched to any gene: 16. Germline V lookup: CDR1 MRHNA, CDR2 SNTAGT. The CDR3 is 20 amino acids.

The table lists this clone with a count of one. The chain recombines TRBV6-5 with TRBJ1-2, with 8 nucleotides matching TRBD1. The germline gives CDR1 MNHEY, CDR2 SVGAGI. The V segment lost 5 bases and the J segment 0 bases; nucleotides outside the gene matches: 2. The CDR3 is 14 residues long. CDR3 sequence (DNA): TGTGCCAGCAGTCGGACAGGGTCTAACTATGGCTACACCTTC. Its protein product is CASSRTGSNYGYTF.

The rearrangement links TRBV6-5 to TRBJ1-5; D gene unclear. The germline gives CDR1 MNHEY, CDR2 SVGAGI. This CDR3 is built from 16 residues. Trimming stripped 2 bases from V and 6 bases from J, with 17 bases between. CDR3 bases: TGTGCCAGCAGTTACCAGGACCCGGGGATGGGTCAGCCCCAGCATTTT. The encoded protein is CASSYQDPGMGQPQHF.

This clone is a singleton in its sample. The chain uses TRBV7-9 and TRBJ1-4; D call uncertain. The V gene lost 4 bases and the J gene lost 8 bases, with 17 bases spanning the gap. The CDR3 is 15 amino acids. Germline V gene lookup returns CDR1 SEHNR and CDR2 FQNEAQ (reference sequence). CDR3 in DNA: TGTGCCAGCAGCTCCGGACTCCTTCTGGGGGAAAAACTGTTTTTT. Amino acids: CASSSGLLLGEKLFF.

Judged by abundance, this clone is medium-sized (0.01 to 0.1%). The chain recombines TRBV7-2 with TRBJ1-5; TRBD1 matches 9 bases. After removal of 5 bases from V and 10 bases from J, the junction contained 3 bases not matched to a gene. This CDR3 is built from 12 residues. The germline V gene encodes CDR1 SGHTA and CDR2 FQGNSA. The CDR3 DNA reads TGTGCCAGCAGCCCGGACAGGGGACCCCAGCATTTT. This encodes CASSPDRGPQHF. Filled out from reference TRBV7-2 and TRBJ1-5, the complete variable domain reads GAGVSQSPSNKVTEKGKDVELRCDPISGHTALYWYRQSLGQGLEFLIYFQGNSAPDKSGLPSDRFSAERTGGSVSTLTIQRTQQEDSAVYLCASSPDRGPQHFGDGTRLSIL.

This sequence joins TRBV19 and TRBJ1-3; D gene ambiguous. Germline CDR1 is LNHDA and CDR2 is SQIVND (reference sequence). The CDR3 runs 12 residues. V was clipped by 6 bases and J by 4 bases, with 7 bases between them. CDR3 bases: TGTGCCAGTAGCTTTAAAGGAAACACCATATATTTT. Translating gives CASSFKGNTIYF.

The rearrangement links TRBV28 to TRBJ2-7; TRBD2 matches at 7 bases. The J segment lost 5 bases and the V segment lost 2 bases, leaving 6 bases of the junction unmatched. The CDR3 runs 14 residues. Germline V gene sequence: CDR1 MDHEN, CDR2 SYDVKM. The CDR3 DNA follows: TGTGCCAGCAGTTTACCCAGACTAGCCGACGAGCAGTACTTC. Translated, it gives CASSLPRLADEQYF. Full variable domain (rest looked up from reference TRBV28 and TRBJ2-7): DVKVTQSSRYLVKRTGEKVFLECVQDMDHENMFWYRQDPGLGLRLIYFSYDVKMKEKGDIPEGYSVSREKKERFSLILESASTNQTSMYLCASSLPRLADEQYFGPGTRLTVT.

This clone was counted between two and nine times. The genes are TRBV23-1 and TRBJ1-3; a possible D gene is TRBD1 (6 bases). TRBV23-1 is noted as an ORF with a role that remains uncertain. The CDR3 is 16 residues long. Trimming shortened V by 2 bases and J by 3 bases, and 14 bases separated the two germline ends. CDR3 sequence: CASSQRNREFGNTIYF. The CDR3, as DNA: TGCGCCAGCAGTCAAAGGAACAGGGAATTTGGAAACACCATATATTTT.

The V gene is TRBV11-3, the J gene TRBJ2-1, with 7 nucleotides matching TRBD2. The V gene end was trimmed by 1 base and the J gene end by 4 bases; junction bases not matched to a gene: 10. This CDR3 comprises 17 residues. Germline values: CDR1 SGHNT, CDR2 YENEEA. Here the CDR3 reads CASSLGRRAGLYNEQFF. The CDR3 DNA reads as TGTGCCAGCAGCTTAGGGCGGCGAGCGGGATTATACAATGAGCAGTTCTTC.

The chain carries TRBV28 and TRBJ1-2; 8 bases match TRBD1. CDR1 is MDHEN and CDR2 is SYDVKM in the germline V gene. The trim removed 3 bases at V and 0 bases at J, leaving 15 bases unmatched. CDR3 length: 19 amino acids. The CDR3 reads CASSFVGTGKTRANYGYTF. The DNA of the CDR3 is TGTGCCAGCAGTTTCGTAGGGACAGGAAAGACAAGGGCTAACTATGGCTACACCTTC.

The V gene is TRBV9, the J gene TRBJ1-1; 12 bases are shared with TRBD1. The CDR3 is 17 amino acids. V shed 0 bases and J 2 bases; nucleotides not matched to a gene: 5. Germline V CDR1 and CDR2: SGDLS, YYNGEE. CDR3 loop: CASSVGDRGQGNTEAFF. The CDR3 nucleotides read TGTGCCAGCAGCGTAGGGGACAGGGGGCAGGGAAACACTGAAGCTTTCTTT.

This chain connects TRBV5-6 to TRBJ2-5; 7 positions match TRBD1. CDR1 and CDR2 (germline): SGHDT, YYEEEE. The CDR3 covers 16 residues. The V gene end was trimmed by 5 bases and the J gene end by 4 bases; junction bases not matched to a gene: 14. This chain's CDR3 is CASSPVHRGEIETQYF. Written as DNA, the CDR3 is TGTGCCAGCAGTCCTGTCCACAGGGGAGAAATAGAGACCCAGTACTTC.

The CDR3 sequence is CSVEGTGGTSTDTQYF. CDR3 DNA sequence: TGCAGCGTTGAAGGGACGGGGGGTACTAGCACAGATACGCAGTATTTT. The V gene is TRBV29-1, the J gene TRBJ2-3; TRBD2 matches at 7 bases. The CDR3 spans 16 residues. CDR1 and CDR2 from the germline V gene are SQVTM and ANQGSEA. V trimming: 1 base; J trimming: 0 bases; junction bases outside the gene matches: 7.

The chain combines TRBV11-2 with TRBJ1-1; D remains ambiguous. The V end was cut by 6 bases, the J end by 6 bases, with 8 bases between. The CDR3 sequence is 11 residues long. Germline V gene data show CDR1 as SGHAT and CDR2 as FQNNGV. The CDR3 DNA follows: TGTGCCAGCAGTTATAGTGCTGAAGCTTTCTTT. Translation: CASSYSAEAFF.

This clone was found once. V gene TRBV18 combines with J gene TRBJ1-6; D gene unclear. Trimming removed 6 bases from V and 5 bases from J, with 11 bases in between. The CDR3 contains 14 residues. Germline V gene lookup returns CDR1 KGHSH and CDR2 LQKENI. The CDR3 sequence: CASSPTHDNSPLHF. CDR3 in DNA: TGTGCCAGCTCGCCGACACACGATAATTCACCCCTCCACTTT.